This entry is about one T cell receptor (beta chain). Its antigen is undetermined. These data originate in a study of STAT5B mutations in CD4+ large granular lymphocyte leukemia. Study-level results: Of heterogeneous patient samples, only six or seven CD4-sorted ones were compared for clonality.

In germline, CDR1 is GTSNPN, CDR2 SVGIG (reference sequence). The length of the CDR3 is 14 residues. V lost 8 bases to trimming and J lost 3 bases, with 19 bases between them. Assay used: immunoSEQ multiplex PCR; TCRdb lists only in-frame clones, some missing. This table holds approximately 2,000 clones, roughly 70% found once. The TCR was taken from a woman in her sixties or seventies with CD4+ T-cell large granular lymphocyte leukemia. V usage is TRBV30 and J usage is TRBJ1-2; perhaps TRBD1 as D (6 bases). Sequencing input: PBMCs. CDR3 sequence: CALKGTPWDYGYTF. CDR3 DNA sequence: TGTGCCCTGAAGGGGACACCGTGGGACTATGGCTACACCTTC.